The rows below give T cell receptor beta chains drawn from one sample of a study of blood T cell repertoires in COVID-19. Sequencing used immunoSEQ multiplex PCR; TCRdb keeps in-frame clones, though not all of them. The data show tens of thousands of clones, with 88% seen just once and about 20% held by the top ten. The source material was peripheral blood. These receptors all stem from a human donor in a cohort sampled during active COVID-19. The CDR3 runs from the conserved cysteine through the conserved F or W. D genes are given only for firm matches. Expanded clones are given a class, and other clones once, few, many or no size at all.

cdr3_nt | cdr3_aa | cdr3_length | j_call | clone_size | d_call | v_call
TGTGCCAGCAGTTTACCTACGGAGGGCGGCTACACCTTC | CASSLPTEGGYTF | 13 | TRBJ1-2 | once | - | TRBV28
TGTGCCACCAGTGCCGGACTAGCGGGAATAAGCACAGATACGCAGTATTTT | CATSAGLAGISTDTQYF | 17 | TRBJ2-3 | - | TRBD2 | TRBV24-1
TGTGCCAGCAGTATGATCGGGACAGGGCAAGAGACCCAGTACTTC | CASSMIGTGQETQYF | 15 | TRBJ2-5 | - | TRBD1 | TRBV28
TGCGCCAGCAGCTTGGATTCTAGTCTTCAAGCCTACGAGCAGTACTTC | CASSLDSSLQAYEQYF | 16 | TRBJ2-7 | - | - | TRBV5-1
TGTGCCAGCTCACCACCGTCTAGCGGTGGAAGCAATGAGCAGTTCTTC | CASSPPSSGGSNEQFF | 16 | TRBJ2-1 | - | TRBD2 | TRBV18
TGTGCCAGCAGCGCGGGACTGGAAGAGACCCAGTACTTC | CASSAGLEETQYF | 13 | TRBJ2-5 | - | - | TRBV9
TGTGCCAGCAGCTCCGGACAGCCACAAGAGACCCAGTACTTC | CASSSGQPQETQYF | 14 | TRBJ2-5 | - | - | TRBV5-6
TGTGCCAGCAGCCAAGCAGGACTAGCGGGAGGGGTGGCCGGGGAGCTGTTTTTT | CASSQAGLAGGVAGELFF | 18 | TRBJ2-2 | - | TRBD2 | TRBV4-2
TGCACCAGCAGCCAAGTTTGCCTAGCGGGGGCCGCTCCGAACACCGGGGAGCTGTTTTTT | CTSSQVCLAGAAPNTGELFF | 20 | TRBJ2-2 | - | - | TRBV1
TGTGCCAGCAGCCCCCCCGTGCGGAGGAACACCGGGGAGCTGTTTTTT | CASSPPVRRNTGELFF | 16 | TRBJ2-2 | - | - | TRBV3-1/TRBV3-2
TGTGCCAGCAGCTCCACCGTAGTCGGGGGTAGCAATCAGCCCCAGCATTTT | CASSSTVVGGSNQPQHF | 17 | TRBJ1-5 | - | - | TRBV9
TGTGCCAGCAGCCCAGGGACAGTAGGTAACACCATATATTTT | CASSPGTVGNTIYF | 14 | TRBJ1-3 | few | TRBD1 | TRBV7-2
TGCGCCAGCAGCCAAGATCCGGGATGGAGCTATGGCTACACCTTC | CASSQDPGWSYGYTF | 15 | TRBJ1-2 | - | - | TRBV4-3
TGTGCCAGCAGTGAACGGAGGACTACGTACAATGAGCAGTTCTTC | CASSERRTTYNEQFF | 15 | TRBJ2-1 | - | - | TRBV2
TGTGCCAGCAGCTCCGGGACAGTGCCCGGGGAGCTGTTTTTT | CASSSGTVPGELFF | 14 | TRBJ2-2 | - | TRBD1 | TRBV11-2
TGTGCCAGTAGCTCGGGACAGGGGGCCAAAAACATTCAGTACTTC | CASSSGQGAKNIQYF | 15 | TRBJ2-4 | - | TRBD1 | TRBV19